The next 13 T cell receptor beta chains were all read from a single sample in a study of T cells in Graves' hyperthyroidism and ophthalmopathy. The source material, RNA transcripts, was used to amplify TCR beta CDR3 regions. TCR CDR3 regions were first amplified by RT-PCR with HTBI primers. TCRdb ran MiXCR on the multiplex PCR reads and lists one entry per CDR3 protein. The sample records about 570,000 distinct CDR3 sequences, under 60% being singletons. Sequencing was performed on peripheral blood or thyroid tissue (not recorded which). The receptors stem from an adult woman with Graves' disease, either hyperthyroidism or ophthalmopathy (not recorded which).

This chain joins TRBV29-1 and TRBJ1-1; D ambiguous. The CDR3 totals 12 residues. Germline values: CDR1 SQVTM, CDR2 ANQGSEA. With 8 bases removed from V and 6 bases from J, the gap between germline ends came to 16 bases. The CDR3 here is CSSGPAGAEAFF. DNA of the CDR3: TGCAGCTCCGGTCCTGCCGGGGCTGAAGCTTTCTTT.

The rearrangement uses TRBV20-1 and TRBJ1-4; 8 positions match TRBD1. This CDR3 is 13 amino acids long. V shed 1 base and J 7 bases; nucleotides not matched to a gene: 2. CDR1 DFQATT and CDR2 SNEGSKA come from the germline V gene (reference sequence). Here the CDR3 reads CSARGQGREKLFF. Written as DNA, the CDR3 is TGCAGTGCTAGAGGACAGGGGCGTGAAAAACTGTTTTTT.

This clonotype occurred once. This chain links TRBV10-3 with TRBJ1-4; D is unclear. Per germline, CDR1 ENHRY and CDR2 SYGVKD. Trimming shortened V by 2 bases and J by 6 bases, and 10 bases separated the two germline ends. There are 14 residues in the CDR3. The CDR3 region is CAISEPWRDEKLFF. CDR3 bases: TGTGCCATCAGTGAGCCTTGGAGGGATGAAAAACTGTTTTTT.

The chain uses TRBV14 and TRBJ2-5; D might be TRBD1 or TRBD2, each matching 5 bases. The CDR3 is 16 residues long. Germline values: CDR1 SGHDN, CDR2 FVKESK. Between the trimmed V and J ends, which lost 4 bases and 8 bases, there was a span of 23 bases. CDR3 amino acids: CASSRRNTGAWATQYF. CDR3 nucleotide sequence: TGTGCCAGCAGCCGTAGGAACACCGGGGCCTGGGCCACCCAGTACTTC. The whole variable domain, filled in from reference TRBV14 and TRBJ2-5, reads EAGVTQFPSHSVIEKGQTVTLRCDPISGHDNLYWYRRVMGKEIKFLLHFVKESKQDESGMPNNRFLAERTGGTYSTLKVQPAELEDSGVYFCASSRRNTGAWATQYFGPGTRLLVL.

V and J are TRBV6-1 and TRBJ1-2; a weak D match, TRBD1 (6 bases). V lost 4 bases to trimming and J lost 8 bases, with 8 bases between them. Germline CDR1 is MNHNS and CDR2 is SASEGT. This CDR3 is built from 11 residues. CDR3 region: CASSAGAGYTF. In DNA form, the CDR3 reads TGTGCCAGCAGTGCGGGGGCAGGCTACACCTTC.

At least ten counts were recorded for this clonotype. This chain joins TRBV7-9 and TRBJ1-1, with unresolved D. Trimming removed 6 bases from V and 11 bases from J, with 22 bases in between. Germline V gene data show CDR1 as SEHNR and CDR2 as FQNEAQ (reference sequence). The CDR3 is made up of 14 amino acids. This chain's CDR3 is CASSGNGQDFKAFF. CDR3 bases: TGTGCCAGCAGTGGAAATGGGCAGGACTTCAAGGCTTTCTTT.

This clonotype was picked up many times. V usage is TRBV4-1 and J usage is TRBJ1-2; TRBD1 matches 8 bases. CDR1 and CDR2 from the germline V gene are MGHRA and YSYEKL. Losses at the gene ends were 4 bases for V and 2 bases for J; bases not matched to a gene: 6. The CDR3 length is 15 residues. The CDR3 nucleotides are TGCGCCAGCAGCCGCCCGACAGGGGCGAACTATGGCTACACCTTC. Amino acids: CASSRPTGANYGYTF.

Concerning this clonotype itself: A much larger clone sits a single nucleotide away, making a read error possible. This sequence joins TRBV12-3 or TRBV12-4 and TRBJ2-2; no clear D gene. This CDR3 region has 11 residues. Trimming stripped 10 bases from V and 6 bases from J, with 9 bases between. CDR3 protein: CANNGPGELFF. CDR3 in DNA: TGTGCCAACAACGGACCCGGGGAGCTGTTTTTT.

The chain has TRBV20-1 and TRBJ1-6; D gene uncertain. This CDR3 has 14 residues. The germline CDR1 and CDR2 sequences are DFQATT and SNEGSKA (reference sequence). V was pared by 7 bases and J by 5 bases, with 15 bases between. The CDR3 nucleotides are TGCAGTGTGGCCCCCGGAGGAGATAATTCACCCCTCCACTTT. It is translated as CSVAPGGDNSPLHF.

The table lists this clonotype with a few counts. This chain connects TRBV3-1 to TRBJ2-2; D might be TRBD2 (7 bases). V shed 6 bases and J shed 5 bases, with 13 bases lying between them. CDR3 length: 14 amino acids. The germline V gene encodes CDR1 LGHDT and CDR2 YNNKEL (reference sequence). CDR3 DNA sequence: TGTGCCAGCAGTTCGGAGGGGGGGACCGGGGAGCTGTTTTTT. Translated: CASSSEGGTGELFF. The full variable domain, rest sourced from reference TRBV3-1 and TRBJ2-2, is DTAVSQTPKYLVTQMGNDKSIKCEQNLGHDTMYWYKQDSKKFLKIMFSYNNKELIINETVPNRFSPKSPDKAHLNLHINSLELGDSAVYFCASSSEGGTGELFFGEGSRLTVL.

In its sample, this clonotype was seen many times. The chain joins TRBV30 to TRBJ2-2, with D maybe TRBD2 (5 bases). The CDR3 contains 13 residues. Germline CDR1 GTSNPN, CDR2 SVGIG (reference sequence). Deletions cut 0 bases from V and 6 bases from J, with 8 bases between. CDR3 in DNA: TGTGCCTGGAGTGTTAGCGAGGCCGGGGAGCTGTTTTTT. Translation: CAWSVSEAGELFF.

This chain links TRBV15 with TRBJ2-3, with D unclear. Per germline, CDR1 LNHNV and CDR2 YYDKDF (reference sequence). Trimming left V 0 bases short and J 2 bases short, with 6 bases between. The CDR3 is made up of 14 amino acids. The CDR3, as DNA: TGTGCCACCAGCAGAGAAGGCGACACAGATACGCAGTATTTT. Its protein product is CATSREGDTDTQYF.

This clonotype has more than one count but fewer than ten. This chain uses TRBV20-1 with TRBJ2-5, with D possibly matching TRBD1 (6 bases). The CDR3 covers 10 residues. Per the germline V gene, CDR1 is DFQATT and CDR2 is SNEGSKA (reference sequence). The ends were cut back, 4 bases at V and 10 bases at J, with 10 bases in the middle. The CDR3, as DNA: TGCAGTGCTACCCCGGGACACCAGTACTTC. Its translation is CSATPGHQYF.